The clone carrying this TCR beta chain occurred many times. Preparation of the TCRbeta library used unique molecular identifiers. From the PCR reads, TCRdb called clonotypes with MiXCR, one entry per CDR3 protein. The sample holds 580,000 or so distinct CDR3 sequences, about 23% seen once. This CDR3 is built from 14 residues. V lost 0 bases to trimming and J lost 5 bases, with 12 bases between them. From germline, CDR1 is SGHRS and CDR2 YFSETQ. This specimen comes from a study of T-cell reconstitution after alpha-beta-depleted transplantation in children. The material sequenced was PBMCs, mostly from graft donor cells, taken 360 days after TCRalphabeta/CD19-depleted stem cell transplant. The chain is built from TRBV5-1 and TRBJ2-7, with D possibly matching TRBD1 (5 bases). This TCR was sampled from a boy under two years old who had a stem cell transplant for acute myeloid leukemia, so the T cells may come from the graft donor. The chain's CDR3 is CASSLAKGIDEQYF. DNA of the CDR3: TGCGCCAGCAGCTTGGCCAAGGGGATCGACGAGCAGTACTTC.